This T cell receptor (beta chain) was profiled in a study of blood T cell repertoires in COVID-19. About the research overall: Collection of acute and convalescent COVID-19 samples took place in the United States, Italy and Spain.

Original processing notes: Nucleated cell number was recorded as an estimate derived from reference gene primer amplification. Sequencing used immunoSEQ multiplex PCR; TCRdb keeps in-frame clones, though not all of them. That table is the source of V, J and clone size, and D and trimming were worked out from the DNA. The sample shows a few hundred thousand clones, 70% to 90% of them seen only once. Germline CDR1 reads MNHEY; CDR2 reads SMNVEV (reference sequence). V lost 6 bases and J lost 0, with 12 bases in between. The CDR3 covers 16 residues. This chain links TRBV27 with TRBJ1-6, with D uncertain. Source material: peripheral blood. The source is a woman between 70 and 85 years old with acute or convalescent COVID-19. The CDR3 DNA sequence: TGTGCCAGCAGCCCTCTTTGGAGCTCCTATAATTCACCCCTCCACTTT. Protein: CASSPLWSSYNSPLHF.